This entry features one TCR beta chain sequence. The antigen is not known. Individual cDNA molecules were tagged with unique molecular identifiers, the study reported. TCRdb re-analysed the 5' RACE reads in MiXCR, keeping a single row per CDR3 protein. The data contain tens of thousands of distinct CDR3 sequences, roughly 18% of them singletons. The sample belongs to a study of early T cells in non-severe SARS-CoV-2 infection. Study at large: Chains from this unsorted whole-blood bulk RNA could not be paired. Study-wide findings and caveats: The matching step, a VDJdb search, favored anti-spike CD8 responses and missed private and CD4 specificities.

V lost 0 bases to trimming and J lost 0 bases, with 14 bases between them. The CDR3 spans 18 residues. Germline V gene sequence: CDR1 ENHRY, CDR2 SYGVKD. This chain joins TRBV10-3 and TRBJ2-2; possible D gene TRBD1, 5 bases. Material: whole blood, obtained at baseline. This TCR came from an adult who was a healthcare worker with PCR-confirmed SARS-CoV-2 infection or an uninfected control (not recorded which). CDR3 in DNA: TGTGCCATCAGTGAGTCCACAGGCCTACTCGCGAACACCGGGGAGCTGTTTTTT. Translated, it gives CAISESTGLLANTGELFF.